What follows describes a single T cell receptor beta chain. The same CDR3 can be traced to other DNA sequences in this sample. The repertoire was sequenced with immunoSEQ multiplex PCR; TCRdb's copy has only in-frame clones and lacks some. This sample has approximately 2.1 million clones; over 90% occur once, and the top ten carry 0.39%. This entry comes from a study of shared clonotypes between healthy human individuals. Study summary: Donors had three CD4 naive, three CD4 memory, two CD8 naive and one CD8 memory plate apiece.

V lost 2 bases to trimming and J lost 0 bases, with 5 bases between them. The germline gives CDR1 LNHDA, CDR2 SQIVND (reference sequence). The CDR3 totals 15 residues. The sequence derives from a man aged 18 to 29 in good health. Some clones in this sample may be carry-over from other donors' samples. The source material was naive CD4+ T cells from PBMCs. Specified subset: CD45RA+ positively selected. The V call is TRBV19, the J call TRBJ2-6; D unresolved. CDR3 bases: TGTGCCAGTAGTATACAAAACTCTGGGGCCAACGTCCTGACTTTC. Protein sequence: CASSIQNSGANVLTF.